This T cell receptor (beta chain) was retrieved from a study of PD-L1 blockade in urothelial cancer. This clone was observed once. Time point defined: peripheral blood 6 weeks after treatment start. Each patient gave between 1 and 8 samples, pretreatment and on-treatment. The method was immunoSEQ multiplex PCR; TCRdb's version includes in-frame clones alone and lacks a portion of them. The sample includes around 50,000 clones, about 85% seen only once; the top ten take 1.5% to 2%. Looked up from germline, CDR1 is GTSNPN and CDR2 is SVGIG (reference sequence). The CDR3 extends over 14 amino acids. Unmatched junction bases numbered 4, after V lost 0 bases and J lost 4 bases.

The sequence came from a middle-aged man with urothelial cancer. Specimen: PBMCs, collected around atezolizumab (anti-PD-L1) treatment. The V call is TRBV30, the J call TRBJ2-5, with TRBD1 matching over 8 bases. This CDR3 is CAWSVGQGSETQYF. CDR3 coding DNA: TGTGCCTGGAGTGTCGGACAGGGTTCAGAGACCCAGTACTTC.